This T cell receptor (beta chain) stems from a study of blood T cell repertoires in COVID-19. Study-wide context: Samples came from the United States, Italy and Spain, spanning acute and convalescent COVID-19.

This clone appeared once. Trimming stripped 0 bases from V and 0 bases from J, with 6 bases between. Germline V gene lookup returns CDR1 SGHDT and CDR2 YYEEEE. The CDR3 totals 15 residues. Study members were between about 18 and 100 years old and lived in 20 to 30 US regions. Cohorts were based on clinical histories the participants reported. The data were produced by immunoSEQ multiplex PCR, yet TCRdb's version contains in-frame clones alone and is incomplete. The data show more than 300,000 clones, approximately 90% seen once. The rearrangement uses TRBV5-6 and TRBJ1-4; D gene ambiguous. This TCR was recovered from a woman younger than 30 who had recovered from COVID-19. Sequencing input: PBMCs or T cells enriched from blood (not recorded which). The chain's CDR3 is CASSLVAATNEKLFF. CDR3 nucleotides: TGTGCCAGCAGCTTGGTGGCAGCAACTAATGAAAAACTGTTTTTT.